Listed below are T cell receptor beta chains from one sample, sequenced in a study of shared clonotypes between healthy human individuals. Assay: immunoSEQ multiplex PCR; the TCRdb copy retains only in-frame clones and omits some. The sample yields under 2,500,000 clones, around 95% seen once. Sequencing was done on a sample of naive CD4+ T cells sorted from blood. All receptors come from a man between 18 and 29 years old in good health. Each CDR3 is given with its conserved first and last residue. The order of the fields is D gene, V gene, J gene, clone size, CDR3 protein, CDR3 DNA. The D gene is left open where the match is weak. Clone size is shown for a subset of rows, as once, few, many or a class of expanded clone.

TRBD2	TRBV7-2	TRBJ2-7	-	CASSPLLAGRNYEQYF	TGTGCCAGCAGCCCCCTACTAGCGGGGCGGAACTACGAGCAGTACTTC
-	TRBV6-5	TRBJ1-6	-	CASSGTYNSPLHF	TGTGCCAGCAGTGGAACCTATAATTCACCCCTCCACTTT
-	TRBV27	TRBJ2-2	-	CASSRPTGMGNTGELFF	TGTGCCAGCAGTCGCCCTACGGGGATGGGCAACACCGGGGAGCTGTTTTTT
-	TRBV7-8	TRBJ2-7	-	CASSPSDIAYEQYF	TGTGCCAGCAGCCCCTCGGACATTGCCTACGAGCAGTACTTC
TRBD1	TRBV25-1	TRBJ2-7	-	CASSEGTGVYEQYF	TGTGCCAGCAGTGAAGGGACAGGGGTCTACGAGCAGTACTTC
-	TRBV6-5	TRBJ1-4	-	CASSRGGMREKLFF	TGTGCCAGCAGTCGTGGAGGAATGAGAGAAAAACTGTTTTTT
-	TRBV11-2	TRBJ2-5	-	CASSPPTGRETQYF	TGTGCCAGCAGCCCCCCAACAGGCCGAGAGACCCAGTACTTC
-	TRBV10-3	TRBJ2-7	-	CAISEDRYEQYF	TGTGCCATCAGTGAGGACAGATACGAGCAGTACTTC
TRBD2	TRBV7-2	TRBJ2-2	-	CASSLAVGRGRVGGELFF	TGTGCCAGCAGCTTAGCCGTAGGGAGGGGCAGGGTTGGCGGGGAGCTGTTTTTT
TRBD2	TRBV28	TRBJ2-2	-	CASRASGGGLFF	TGTGCCAGCAGAGCTAGCGGGGGCGGCCTGTTTTTT
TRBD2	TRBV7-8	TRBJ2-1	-	CASSLGLALGSSYNEQFF	TGTGCCAGCAGCTTAGGACTAGCCCTCGGGTCCTCCTACAATGAGCAGTTCTTC
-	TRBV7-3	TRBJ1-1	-	CASSLLGGNTEAFF	TGTGCCAGCAGCTTACTTGGGGGGAACACTGAAGCTTTCTTT
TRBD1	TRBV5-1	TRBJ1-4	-	CASSFGQGQTNEKLFF	TGCGCCAGCAGCTTCGGACAGGGGCAGACTAATGAAAAACTGTTTTTT
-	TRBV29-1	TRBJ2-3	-	CSVERGAQDTQYF	TGCAGCGTTGAACGGGGGGCACAAGATACGCAGTATTTT
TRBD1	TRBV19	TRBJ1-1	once	CASSPGAGGLNTEAFF	TGTGCCAGTAGTCCAGGGGCAGGGGGCCTGAACACTGAAGCTTTCTTT
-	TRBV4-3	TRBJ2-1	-	CASSQEWSNEQFF	TGCGCCAGCAGCCAAGAATGGTCCAATGAGCAGTTCTTC
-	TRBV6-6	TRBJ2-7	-	CASSREGSEQYF	TGTGCCAGCAGCCGAGAGGGTTCCGAGCAGTACTTC
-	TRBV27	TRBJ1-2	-	CASSRSGGNYGYTF	TGTGCCAGCAGTCGCTCCGGCGGGAACTATGGCTACACCTTC
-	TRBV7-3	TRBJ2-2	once	CASSSLGPSGTGELFF	TGTGCCAGCAGCTCGCTTGGACCCTCCGGCACCGGGGAGCTGTTTTTT
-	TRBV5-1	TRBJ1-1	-	CASTLNDLQYTEAFF	TGCGCCAGCACCCTTAACGATCTCCAGTATACTGAAGCTTTCTTT
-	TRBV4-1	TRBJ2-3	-	CASSRDEKSTDTQYF	TGCGCCAGCAGCAGGGACGAAAAAAGCACAGATACGCAGTATTTT
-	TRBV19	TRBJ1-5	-	CASSIEGTHYNQPQHF	TGTGCCAGTAGTATAGAGGGCACCCATTACAATCAGCCCCAGCATTTT
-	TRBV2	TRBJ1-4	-	CASSGSGHDEKLFF	TGTGCCAGCAGTGGCTCGGGACATGATGAAAAACTGTTTTTT
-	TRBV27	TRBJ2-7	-	CASSMGRSSYEQYF	TGTGCCAGCAGCATGGGGCGTAGCTCCTACGAGCAGTACTTC
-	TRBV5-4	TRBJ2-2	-	CASSGNGGSNTGELFF	TGTGCCAGCAGCGGGAACGGGGGCTCGAACACCGGGGAGCTGTTTTTT
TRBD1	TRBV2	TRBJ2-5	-	CASSATGARRETQYF	TGTGCCAGCAGTGCTACAGGGGCGCGGAGAGAGACCCAGTACTTC
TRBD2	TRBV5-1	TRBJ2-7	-	CASSLTSGVYEQYF	TGCGCCAGCAGCTTGACTAGCGGGGTCTACGAGCAGTACTTC
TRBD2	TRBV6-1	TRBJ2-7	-	CASSDLGGGYEQYF	TGTGCCAGCAGTGATTTGGGGGGGGGCTACGAGCAGTACTTC
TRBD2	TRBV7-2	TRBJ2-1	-	CASSLPSGGPTNEQFF	TGTGCCAGCAGCTTACCTAGCGGGGGGCCTACCAATGAGCAGTTCTTC
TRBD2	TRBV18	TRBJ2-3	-	CASSRFSGEADTQYF	TGTGCCAGCTCCCGATTTAGCGGGGAGGCAGATACGCAGTATTTT
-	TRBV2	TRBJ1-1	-	CASSEWGRDTEAFF	TGTGCCAGCAGTGAATGGGGGCGAGACACTGAAGCTTTCTTT
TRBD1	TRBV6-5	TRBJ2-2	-	CASRRTGNTGELFF	TGTGCCAGCAGACGGACAGGGAACACCGGGGAGCTGTTTTTT
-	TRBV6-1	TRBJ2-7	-	CASSPAPPGEQYF	TGTGCCAGCAGTCCTGCCCCCCCGGGAGAGCAGTACTTC
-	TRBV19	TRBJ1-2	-	CASSRAGLGGGYTF	TGTGCCAGTAGTCGGGCCGGCCTCGGCGGCGGCTACACCTTC
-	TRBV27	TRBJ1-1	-	CASSSIGRNLNTEAFF	TGTGCCAGCAGTTCTATCGGACGTAATCTTAACACTGAAGCTTTCTTT
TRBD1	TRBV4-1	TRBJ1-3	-	CASSPGQGRDTIYF	TGCGCCAGCAGCCCCGGACAGGGAAGGGACACCATATATTTT
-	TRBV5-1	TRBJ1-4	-	CASSSGQSATNEKLFF	TGCGCCAGCAGCTCTGGACAGTCTGCAACTAATGAAAAACTGTTTTTT
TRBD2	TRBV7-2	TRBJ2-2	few	CASSSGLAGTGELFF	TGTGCCAGCAGCTCGGGACTAGCAGGGACCGGGGAGCTGTTTTTT
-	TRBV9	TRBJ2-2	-	CASSARQSTNTGELFF	TGTGCCAGCAGCGCCCGACAGTCTACGAACACCGGGGAGCTGTTTTTT
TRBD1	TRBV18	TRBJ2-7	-	CASSQGQGAPYEQYF	TGTGCCAGCTCACAAGGACAGGGGGCCCCCTACGAGCAGTACTTC
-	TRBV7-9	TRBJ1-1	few	CASSPSPGPGAFF	TGTGCCAGCAGCCCTTCCCCGGGACCGGGAGCTTTCTTT
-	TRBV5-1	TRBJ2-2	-	CASKEQGATNTGELFF	TGCGCCAGCAAAGAACAGGGCGCTACGAACACCGGGGAGCTGTTTTTT
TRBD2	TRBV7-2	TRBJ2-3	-	CASSISGGAVDTQYF	TGTGCCAGCAGCATTAGCGGGGGGGCGGTAGATACGCAGTATTTT
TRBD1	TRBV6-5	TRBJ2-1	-	CASSSTGGVEQFF	TGTGCCAGCAGTTCGACAGGGGGCGTGGAGCAGTTCTTC
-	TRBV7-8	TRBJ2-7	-	CASSLGAGIYEQYF	TGTGCCAGCAGCTTAGGAGCGGGTATCTACGAGCAGTACTTC
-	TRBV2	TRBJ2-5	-	CASSVEPSGTQYF	TGTGCCAGCAGTGTCGAACCCAGCGGTACCCAGTACTTC
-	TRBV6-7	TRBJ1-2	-	CASADVVLSGYTF	TGTGCCAGCGCGGACGTTGTCCTCTCTGGCTACACCTTC
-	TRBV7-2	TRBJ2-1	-	CASSPREGKSYNEQFF	TGTGCCAGCAGCCCTCGAGAGGGGAAGTCCTACAATGAGCAGTTCTTC
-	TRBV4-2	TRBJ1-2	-	CASSIGDQQVLYGYTF	TGTGCCAGCAGCATTGGGGACCAACAGGTCCTCTATGGCTACACCTTC
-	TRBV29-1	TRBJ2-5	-	CSVDGGTETQYF	TGCAGCGTTGACGGGGGCACAGAGACCCAGTACTTC
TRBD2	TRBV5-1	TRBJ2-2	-	CASSPTSGATGELFF	TGCGCCAGCAGCCCGACTAGCGGGGCGACCGGGGAGCTGTTTTTT
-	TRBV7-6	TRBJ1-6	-	CASSLAPAGGTNSPLHF	TGTGCCAGCAGCTTAGCGCCGGCAGGAGGGACTAATTCACCCCTCCACTTT
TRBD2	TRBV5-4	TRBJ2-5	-	CASGRASETQYF	TGTGCCAGCGGGAGGGCCTCAGAGACCCAGTACTTC
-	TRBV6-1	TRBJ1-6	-	CASSEALLNSPLHF	TGTGCCAGCAGTGAAGCGCTGCTTAATTCACCCCTCCACTTT
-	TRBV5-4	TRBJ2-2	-	CASSHPMGANTGELFF	TGTGCCAGCAGCCACCCAATGGGGGCGAACACCGGGGAGCTGTTTTTT
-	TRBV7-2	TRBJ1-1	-	CASSLMGITEAFF	TGTGCCAGCAGCTTAATGGGAATCACTGAAGCTTTCTTT
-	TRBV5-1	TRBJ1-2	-	CASSLETYGYTF	TGCGCCAGCAGCTTGGAAACCTATGGCTACACCTTC
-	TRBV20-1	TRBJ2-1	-	CSARELAEQFF	TGCAGTGCTAGAGAACTAGCAGAGCAGTTCTTC
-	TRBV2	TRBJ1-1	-	CASSEEAGTTEAFF	TGTGCCAGCAGTGAAGAGGCAGGGACCACTGAAGCTTTCTTT
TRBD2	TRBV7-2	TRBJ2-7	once	CASSSFGRVDEQYF	TGTGCCAGCAGCTCCTTCGGGAGGGTAGACGAGCAGTACTTC